The T cell receptor beta chain under discussion was sequenced for a study of beta chain features in type 1 diabetes. This clone was detected a few times. The CDR3 is made up of 14 amino acids. The V and J ends lost 1 base and 5 bases, in that order; junction bases with no gene match: 3. CDR1 GTSNPN and CDR2 SVGIG come from the germline V gene (reference sequence). Sorting gave populations that all exceeded 98% purity. The study reverse transcribed the entire isolated RNA, so it sequenced expressed TCRB transcripts. Data came from immunoSEQ multiplex PCR; TCRdb stores just in-frame clones and leaves some out. This table holds roughly 400,000 clones, approximately 15% found once.

The gene calls are TRBV30 and TRBJ2-5, with 11 nucleotides matching TRBD2. The TCR comes from a woman younger than 35 in good health. Material for sequencing was naive CD4+ T cells from blood. The CDR3 loop is CAWSGLAGRETQYF. CDR3 sequence (DNA): TGTGCCTGGAGTGGACTAGCGGGGCGGGAGACCCAGTACTTC.